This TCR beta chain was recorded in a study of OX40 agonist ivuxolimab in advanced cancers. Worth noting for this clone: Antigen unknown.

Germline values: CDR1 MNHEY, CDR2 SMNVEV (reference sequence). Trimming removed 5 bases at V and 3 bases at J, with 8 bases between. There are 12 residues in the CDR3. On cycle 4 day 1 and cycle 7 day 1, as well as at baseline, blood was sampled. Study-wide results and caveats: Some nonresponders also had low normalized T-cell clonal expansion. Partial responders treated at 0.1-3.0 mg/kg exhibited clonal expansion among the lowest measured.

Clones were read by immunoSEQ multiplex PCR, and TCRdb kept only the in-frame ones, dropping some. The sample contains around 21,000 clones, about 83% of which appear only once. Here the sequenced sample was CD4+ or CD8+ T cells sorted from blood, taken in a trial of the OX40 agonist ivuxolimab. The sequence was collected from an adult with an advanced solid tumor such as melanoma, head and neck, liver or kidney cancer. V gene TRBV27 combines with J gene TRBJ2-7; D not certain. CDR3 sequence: CASSPPGYEQYF. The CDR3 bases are TGTGCCAGCAGTCCTCCCGGCTACGAGCAGTACTTC.